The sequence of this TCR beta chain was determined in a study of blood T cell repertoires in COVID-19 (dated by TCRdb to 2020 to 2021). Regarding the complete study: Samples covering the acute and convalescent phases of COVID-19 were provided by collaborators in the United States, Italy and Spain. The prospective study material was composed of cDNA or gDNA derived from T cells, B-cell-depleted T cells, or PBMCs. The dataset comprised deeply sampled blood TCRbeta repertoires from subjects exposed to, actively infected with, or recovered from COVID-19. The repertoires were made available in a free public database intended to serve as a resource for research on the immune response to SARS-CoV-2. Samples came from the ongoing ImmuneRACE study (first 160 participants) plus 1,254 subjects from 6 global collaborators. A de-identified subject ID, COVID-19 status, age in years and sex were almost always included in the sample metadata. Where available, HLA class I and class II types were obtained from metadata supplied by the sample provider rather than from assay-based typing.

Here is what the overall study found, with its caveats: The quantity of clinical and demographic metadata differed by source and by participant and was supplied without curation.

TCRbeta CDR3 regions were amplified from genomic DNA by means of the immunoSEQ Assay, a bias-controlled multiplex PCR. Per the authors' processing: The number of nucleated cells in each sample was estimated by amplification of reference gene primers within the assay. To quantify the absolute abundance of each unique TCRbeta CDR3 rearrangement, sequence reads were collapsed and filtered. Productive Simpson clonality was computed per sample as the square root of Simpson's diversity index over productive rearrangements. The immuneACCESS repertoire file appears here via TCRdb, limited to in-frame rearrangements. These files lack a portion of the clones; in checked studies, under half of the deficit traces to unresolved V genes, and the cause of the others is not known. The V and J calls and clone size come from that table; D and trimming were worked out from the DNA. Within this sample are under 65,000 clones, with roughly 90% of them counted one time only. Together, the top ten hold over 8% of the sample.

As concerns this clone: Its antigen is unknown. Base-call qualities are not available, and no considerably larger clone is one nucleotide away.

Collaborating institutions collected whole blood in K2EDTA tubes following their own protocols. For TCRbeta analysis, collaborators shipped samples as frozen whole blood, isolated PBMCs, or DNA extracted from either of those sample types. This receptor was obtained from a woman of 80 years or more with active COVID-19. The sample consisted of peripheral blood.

The CDR3 region: CASSVRTGVQPQHF. Read as DNA, the sequence is TGTGCCAGTAGTGTCAGGACAGGGGTCCAGCCCCAGCATTTT. The sequence links TRBV19 to TRBJ1-5; a stretch of 9 junction bases matches TRBD1. From cysteine to phenylalanine, the CDR3 is 14 amino acids long. Only the CDR3 part of the read is kept: 42 bases, read in frame from the first base. At the junction V is shortened by 5 bases and J by 7 bases; bases outside the gene matches: 6. The CDR1 and CDR2 encoded by the germline V gene (reference sequence) are LNHDA and SQIVND.